This T cell receptor (beta chain) originates from a study of response to subunit inactivated influenza vaccine (dated by TCRdb to between 2018 and 2020). About the study as a whole: Deep quantitative profiling of the T cell receptor repertoire was used in the study to follow responses to a trivalent subunit inactivated influenza vaccine.

Sequences SGHTA (CDR1) and FQGNSA (CDR2) are obtained from the germline V gene. From V the trimming removes 6 bases and from J it removes 5 bases, while the gene matches leave 10 bases of the junction unaccounted for. Reading from cysteine to phenylalanine, the CDR3 counts 16 amino acids. The DNA shown is the 48-base CDR3, in frame from base 1. This clonotype has only a few counts. It has no known antigen specificity. Base-call qualities are not available, and no considerably larger clone is one nucleotide away. Here is what the overall study found, with its caveats: The authors proposed that each seasonal influenza vaccination may bring in only a limited number of new T cells.

Library method: RT-PCR. The data were produced on an Illumina HiSeq 2500. Using fastp trimming at Q25 and MiXCR clonotype assembly, TCRdb reanalyzed the public sequencing data and kept in-frame beta chains. Each CDR3 protein gets just one entry, which takes the most common genes and DNA from the rows behind it. The sample table records about 780,000 distinct CDR3 sequences; 15% to 20% of these occur just once. The top ten constitute roughly 11% of the sample. The sequencing here drew on PBMCs from blood, taken about 5 days after vaccination. The rearranged segments are TRBV7-2 and TRBJ2-3, and TRBD2 aligns with 11 junction nucleotides. This clonotype originated in a man over 45 who received an inactivated influenza vaccine. Donor details come from another sample of the same person, matched by shared clones. In nucleotide form, the sequence is TGTGCCAGCAGAGCTACTAGCGGGGGTTTAATAGATACGCAGTATTTT. The encoded protein is CASRATSGGLIDTQYF.